This T cell receptor beta chain was recovered during a study of T cells in Graves' hyperthyroidism and ophthalmopathy (dated by TCRdb to between 2018 and 2021). Some background on the complete study: Peripheral blood samples were taken at initial diagnosis, before any treatment was given. A discovery cohort of 95 to 100 patients, roughly 45 with Graves' ophthalmopathy and 55 to 65 with stable Graves' hyperthyroidism, was used to find distinguishing TCR V-J signatures. An independent validation cohort of fewer than 20 hyperthyroidism patients and roughly 16 patients who later progressed to ophthalmopathy tested prospective prediction of ophthalmopathy. The 100 discovery patients were divided at random into training and test sets in a 7:3 ratio. Thyroid tissue and blood T-cell repertoires from six Graves' hyperthyroidism patients were also compared in the study. After blood sampling, hyperthyroidism patients were treated with methimazole at a starting dose of 30 mg daily, and ophthalmopathy patients were treated with high-dose intravenous methylprednisolone. According to the paper, TCR Vbeta CDR3 sequencing was carried out on more than 120 peripheral blood samples, which came from approximately 41 ophthalmopathy, fewer than 80 hyperthyroidism and roughly 17 progressor patients.

A patient counted as having stable Graves' hyperthyroidism if no progression to ophthalmopathy occurred over 18 months of follow-up. The hyperthyroidism patients were between 18 and 65 years old and newly diagnosed, with a disease duration of less than 2 months. The study excluded patients with uncontrolled infections, other autoimmune diseases, pregnancy or lactation. Clinical symptoms, serum thyroxine and TRAb, thyroid ultrasound, and orbital computed tomography formed the basis for the diagnoses. PBMCs were isolated from about 9.1 ml of fresh peripheral blood by Ficoll-Paque density gradient centrifugation. Total RNA was extracted with Trizol reagent, and quality was checked on an Agilent 2100 Bioanalyzer. This clonotype has more than one count but fewer than ten. Its antigen remains unidentified. Base qualities are not at hand, and no much larger clone is one base apart. The TCR beta CDR3 regions were amplified from the RNA transcripts. A first-round RT-PCR of the TCR CDR3 used the HTBI primer set with the Qiagen OneStep RT-PCR kit. A second multiplex PCR round built the libraries, followed by size selection and purification. Paired-end sequencing of the libraries was performed with 100 bp reads on an Illumina HiSeq2000. As for the original processing: Raw data were processed with SOAPnuke, discarding reads with adapters, uncalled bases, mean Phred below 15, or no exact constant-primer or identifier match. High-quality paired reads were merged with COPE v1.2.5, and unique nucleotide sequences were defined as clonotypes. MiTCR v1.1 was used to align clonotypes to the IMGT TRBV, TRBD and TRBJ reference segments. The analysis was restricted to V-J combinations with a frequency above 0.0001, which together covered 99% to 99.2% of the repertoires. The TCS score was defined as F50 (clonal expansion) divided by E x V (chaos), with BLOSUM62-based TCRdist calculated between CDR3 peptides within each V-J. Welch's t-statistics and random forest reduced roughly 500 V-J features to roughly 13, which were used in a naive Bayes classifier (R e1071). The public sequencing data were trimmed at Q25 with fastp and processed into clonotypes with MiXCR by TCRdb, which kept only in-frame beta chains. Here each entry gathers all rows of one CDR3 protein and keeps the most common genes and DNA. The V and J calls here are based on TCRdb, not the publication. Within this sample are some 740,000 distinct CDR3 sequences, with 14% of them counted one time only. The biggest ten clones account for more than 8.5% of the sample.

Points the paper makes about the study in general: No statistical method was used to set the sample size in advance, and investigators knew the group allocation. Most expanded thyroid clonotypes (frequency above 0.001) were also found in blood, which suggests that blood repertoires may mirror thyroid immune responses. A 13 V-J signature model separated ophthalmopathy from stable hyperthyroidism, with over 85% sensitivity and 81% to 82% specificity in cross-validation and 80%/75% in testing. During validation, the model predicted progression to ophthalmopathy a median of approximately six months ahead of onset, with almost 71% sensitivity and around 72% specificity.

Based on the germline V gene (reference sequence), the CDR1 and CDR2 sequences are SEHNR and FQNEAQ. The CDR3 holds 17 amino acids from the cysteine to the phenylalanine. The kept DNA is CDR3 alone, 51 bases in frame from the first base. V loses 4 bases at its end and J loses 4 bases; junction bases beyond the gene matches: 10. This chain joins TRBV7-9 to TRBJ2-2; 9 bases in the junction line up with TRBD1. The source is a woman younger than 35 with Graves' hyperthyroidism. The source material was blood. The bases are TGTGCCAGCAGCTCGCTTCCGGGACAGGGTGGCACCGGGGAGCTGTTTTTT. Its amino acids are CASSSLPGQGGTGELFF. Here the CDR3 is joined to the reference TRBV7-9 and TRBJ2-2 genes, and the full variable domain is: DTGVSQNPRHKITKRGQNVTFRCDPISEHNRLYWYRQTLGQGPEFLTYFQNEAQLEKSRLLSDRFSAERPKGSFSTLEIQRTEQGDSAMYLCASSSLPGQGGTGELFFGEGSRLTVL.